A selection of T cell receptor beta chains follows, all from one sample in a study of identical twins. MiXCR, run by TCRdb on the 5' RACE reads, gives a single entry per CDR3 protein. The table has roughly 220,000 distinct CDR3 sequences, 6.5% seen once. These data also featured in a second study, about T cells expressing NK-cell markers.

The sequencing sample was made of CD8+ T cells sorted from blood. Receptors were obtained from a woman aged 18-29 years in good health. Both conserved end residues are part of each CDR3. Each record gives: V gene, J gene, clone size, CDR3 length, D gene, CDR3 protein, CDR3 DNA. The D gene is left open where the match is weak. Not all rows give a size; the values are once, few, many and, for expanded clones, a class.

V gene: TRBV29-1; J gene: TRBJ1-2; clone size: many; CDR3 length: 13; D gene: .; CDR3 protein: CSVAGHGGYGYTF; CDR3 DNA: TGCAGCGTCGCGGGTCACGGGGGCTATGGCTACACCTTC
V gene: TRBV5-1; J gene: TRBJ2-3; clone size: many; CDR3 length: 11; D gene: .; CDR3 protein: CASQETDTQYF; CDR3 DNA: TGCGCCAGCCAAGAAACGGATACGCAGTATTTT
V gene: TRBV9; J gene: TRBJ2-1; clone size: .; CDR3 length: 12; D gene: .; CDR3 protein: CASSVADNEQFF; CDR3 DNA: TGTGCCAGCAGCGTAGCTGATAATGAGCAGTTCTTC
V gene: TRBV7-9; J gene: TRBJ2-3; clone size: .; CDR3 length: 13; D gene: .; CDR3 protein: CASSSDTPDTQYF; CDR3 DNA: TGTGCCAGCAGCTCGGACACCCCAGATACGCAGTATTTT
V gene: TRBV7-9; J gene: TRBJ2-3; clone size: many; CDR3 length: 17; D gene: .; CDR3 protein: CASSFRAQQGSARSRYF; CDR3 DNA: TGTGCCAGCAGCTTCAGGGCCCAACAGGGATCCGCCAGGAGCCGGTATTTT
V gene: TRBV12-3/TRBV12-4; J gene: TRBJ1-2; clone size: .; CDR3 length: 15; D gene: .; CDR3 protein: CASSLALGGAYGYTF; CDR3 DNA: TGTGCCAGCAGTTTAGCGCTAGGGGGTGCCTATGGCTACACCTTC
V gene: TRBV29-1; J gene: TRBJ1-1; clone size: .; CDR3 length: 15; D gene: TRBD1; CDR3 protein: CSVTRGVLYDTEAFF; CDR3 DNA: TGCAGCGTTACCAGGGGGGTACTTTACGACACTGAAGCTTTCTTT
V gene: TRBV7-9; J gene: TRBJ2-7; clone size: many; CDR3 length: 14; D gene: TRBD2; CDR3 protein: CASSATSGYYEQYF; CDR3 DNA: TGTGCCAGCAGTGCGACTAGCGGGTACTACGAGCAGTACTTC
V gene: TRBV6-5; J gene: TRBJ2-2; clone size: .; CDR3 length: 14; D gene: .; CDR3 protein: CASSYGVNTGELFF; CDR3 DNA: TGTGCCAGCAGTTACGGCGTCAACACCGGGGAGCTGTTTTTT
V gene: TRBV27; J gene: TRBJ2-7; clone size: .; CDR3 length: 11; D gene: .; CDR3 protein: CASRQVGEQYF; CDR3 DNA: TGTGCCAGCAGGCAGGTCGGCGAGCAGTACTTC
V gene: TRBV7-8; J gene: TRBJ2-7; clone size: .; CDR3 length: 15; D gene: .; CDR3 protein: CASSLELGGSYEQYF; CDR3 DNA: TGTGCCAGCAGCTTAGAACTAGGCGGTTCATACGAGCAGTACTTC
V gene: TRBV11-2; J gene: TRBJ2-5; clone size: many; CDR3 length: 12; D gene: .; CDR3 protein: CASSSSPPTQYF; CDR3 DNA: TGTGCCAGCAGCTCCTCCCCCCCGACCCAGTACTTC
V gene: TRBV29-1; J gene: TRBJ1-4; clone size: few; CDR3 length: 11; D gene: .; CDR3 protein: CSVGAGEKLFF; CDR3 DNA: TGCAGCGTGGGGGCCGGTGAAAAACTGTTTTTT
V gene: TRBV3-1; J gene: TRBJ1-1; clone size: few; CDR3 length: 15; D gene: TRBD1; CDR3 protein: CASSQTGTGGTRTFF; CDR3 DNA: TGTGCCAGCAGCCAGACCGGGACAGGGGGCACGAGAACTTTCTTT
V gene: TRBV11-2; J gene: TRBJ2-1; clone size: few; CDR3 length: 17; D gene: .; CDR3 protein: CASSIEAGSRFYNEQFF; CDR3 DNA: TGTGCCAGCAGCATAGAAGCGGGCAGCCGATTCTACAATGAGCAGTTCTTC
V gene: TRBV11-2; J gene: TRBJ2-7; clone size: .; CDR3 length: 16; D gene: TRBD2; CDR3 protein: CASSLGGGSDLHEQYF; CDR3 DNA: TGTGCCAGCAGCTTAGGGGGCGGGAGTGATCTACACGAGCAGTACTTC
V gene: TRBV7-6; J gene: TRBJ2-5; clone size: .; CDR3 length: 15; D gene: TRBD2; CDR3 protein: CASSAAGDGRETQYF; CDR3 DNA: TGTGCCAGCAGCGCAGCGGGAGACGGCAGAGAGACCCAGTACTTC
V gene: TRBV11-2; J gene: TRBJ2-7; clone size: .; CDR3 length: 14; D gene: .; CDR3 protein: CASSLSQGTYEQYF; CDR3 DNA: TGTGCCAGCAGCTTATCGCAGGGTACCTACGAGCAGTACTTC
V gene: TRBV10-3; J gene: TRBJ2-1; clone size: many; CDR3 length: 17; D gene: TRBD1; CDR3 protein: CAISPRVWDRNHNEQFF; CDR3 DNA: TGTGCCATCAGTCCCCGGGTATGGGACAGGAATCACAATGAGCAGTTCTTC
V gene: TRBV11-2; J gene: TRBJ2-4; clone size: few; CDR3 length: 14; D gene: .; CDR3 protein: CASSLVRSKNIQYF; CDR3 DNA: TGTGCCAGCAGCTTGGTCAGGTCCAAAAACATTCAGTACTTC
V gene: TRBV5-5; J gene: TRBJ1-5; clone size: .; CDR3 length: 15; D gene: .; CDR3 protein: CASSVYLGRNQPQHF; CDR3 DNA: TGTGCCAGCAGCGTATATTTAGGGAGGAATCAGCCCCAGCATTTT
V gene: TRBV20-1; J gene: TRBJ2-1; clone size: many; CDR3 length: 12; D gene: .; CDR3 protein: CSARSISDEQFF; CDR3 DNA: TGCAGTGCTAGGTCTATCAGCGATGAGCAGTTCTTC
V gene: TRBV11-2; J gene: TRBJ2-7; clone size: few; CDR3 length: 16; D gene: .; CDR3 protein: CASSGGGQGDAYEQYF; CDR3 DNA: TGTGCCAGCAGTGGGGGCGGGCAGGGAGACGCTTACGAGCAGTACTTC
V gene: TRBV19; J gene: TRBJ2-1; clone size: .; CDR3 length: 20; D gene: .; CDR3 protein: CASGGVSDHPTGNFGNEQFF; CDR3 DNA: TGTGCCAGTGGCGGGGTCTCCGATCATCCCACGGGGAATTTCGGCAATGAGCAGTTCTTC
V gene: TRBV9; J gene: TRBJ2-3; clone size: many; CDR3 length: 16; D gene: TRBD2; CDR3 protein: CASSPQGLAGTDTQYF; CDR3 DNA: TGTGCCAGCAGCCCCCAGGGACTAGCGGGGACAGATACGCAGTATTTT
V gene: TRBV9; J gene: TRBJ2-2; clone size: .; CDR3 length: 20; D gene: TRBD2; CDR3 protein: CASSAKRTSGGLTNTGELFF; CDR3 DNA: TGTGCCAGCAGCGCAAAACGGACTAGCGGGGGGCTAACGAACACCGGGGAGCTGTTTTTT
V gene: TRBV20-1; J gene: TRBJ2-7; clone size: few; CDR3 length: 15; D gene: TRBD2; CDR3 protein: CSATPAGGPTYEQYF; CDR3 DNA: TGCAGTGCTACCCCCGCGGGGGGACCGACCTACGAGCAGTACTTC
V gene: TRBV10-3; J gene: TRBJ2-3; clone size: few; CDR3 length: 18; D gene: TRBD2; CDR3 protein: CAISGTTQAGGPRNTQYF; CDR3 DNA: TGTGCCATCAGTGGAACGACCCAAGCGGGAGGGCCCCGGAATACGCAGTATTTT
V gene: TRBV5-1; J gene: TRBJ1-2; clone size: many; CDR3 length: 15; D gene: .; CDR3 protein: CASSSILDKDHGYTF; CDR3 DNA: TGCGCCAGCAGCTCGATTCTTGACAAAGACCATGGCTACACCTTC
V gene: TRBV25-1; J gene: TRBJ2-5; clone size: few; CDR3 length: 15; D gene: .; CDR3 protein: CASSVYDREGETQYF; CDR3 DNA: TGTGCCAGCAGTGTATACGACAGGGAGGGAGAGACCCAGTACTTC
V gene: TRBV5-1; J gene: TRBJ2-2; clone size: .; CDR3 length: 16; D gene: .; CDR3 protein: CASNPGQGVNTGELFF; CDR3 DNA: TGCGCCAGCAACCCTGGGCAGGGCGTTAACACCGGGGAGCTGTTTTTT
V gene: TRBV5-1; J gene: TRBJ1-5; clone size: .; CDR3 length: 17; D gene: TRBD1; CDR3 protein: CASSLTRGTGVDQPQHF; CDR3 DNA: TGCGCCAGCAGCTTGACGCGCGGGACAGGGGTAGATCAGCCCCAGCATTTT
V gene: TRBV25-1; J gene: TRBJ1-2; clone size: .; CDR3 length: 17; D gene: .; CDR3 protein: CASSDGAGLEDNYGYTF; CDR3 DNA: TGTGCCAGCAGTGATGGGGCAGGGTTGGAGGATAACTATGGCTACACCTTC
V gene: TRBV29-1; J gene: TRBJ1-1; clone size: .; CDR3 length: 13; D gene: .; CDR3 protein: CSARDGLNTEAFF; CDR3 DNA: TGCAGCGCTCGGGACGGTCTGAACACTGAAGCTTTCTTT
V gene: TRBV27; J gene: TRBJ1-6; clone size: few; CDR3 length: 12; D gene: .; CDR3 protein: CASSPGREPLHF; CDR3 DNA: TGTGCCAGCAGTCCGGGACGTGAGCCCCTCCACTTT
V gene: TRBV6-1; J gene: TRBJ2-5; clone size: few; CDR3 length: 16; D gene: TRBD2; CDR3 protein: CASSPTSGRAAETQYF; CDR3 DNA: TGTGCCAGCAGCCCGACTAGCGGGAGGGCGGCGGAGACCCAGTACTTC
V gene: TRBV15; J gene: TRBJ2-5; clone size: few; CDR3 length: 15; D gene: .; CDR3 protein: CATSRDQGTQETQYF; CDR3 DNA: TGTGCCACCAGCAGAGATCAGGGAACCCAAGAGACCCAGTACTTC
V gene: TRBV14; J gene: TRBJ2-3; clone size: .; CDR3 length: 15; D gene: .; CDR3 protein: CASSQVRSDGDTQYF; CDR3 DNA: TGTGCCAGCAGCCAAGTACGATCCGATGGAGATACGCAGTATTTT
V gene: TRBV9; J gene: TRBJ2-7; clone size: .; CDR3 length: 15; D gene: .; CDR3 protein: CASSVARGDSYEQYF; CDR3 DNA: TGTGCCAGCAGCGTAGCCAGGGGGGACTCCTACGAGCAGTACTTC
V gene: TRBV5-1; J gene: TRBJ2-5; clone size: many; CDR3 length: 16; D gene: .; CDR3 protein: CASSAPDHLREETQYF; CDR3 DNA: TGCGCCAGCAGCGCACCGGACCACTTAAGAGAAGAGACCCAGTACTTC
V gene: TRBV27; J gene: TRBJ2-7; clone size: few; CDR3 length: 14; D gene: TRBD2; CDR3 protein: CASSPSGGAFEQYF; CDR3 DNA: TGTGCCAGCAGTCCTAGCGGGGGGGCCTTCGAGCAGTACTTC
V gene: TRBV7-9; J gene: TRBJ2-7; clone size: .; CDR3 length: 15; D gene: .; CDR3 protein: CASSPDPTATYEQYF; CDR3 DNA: TGTGCCAGCAGTCCAGACCCGACAGCTACCTACGAGCAGTACTTC
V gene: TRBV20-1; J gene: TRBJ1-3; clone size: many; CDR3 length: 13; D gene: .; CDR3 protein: CSAPTGYGNTIYF; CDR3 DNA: TGCAGTGCTCCTACAGGGTATGGAAACACCATATATTTT
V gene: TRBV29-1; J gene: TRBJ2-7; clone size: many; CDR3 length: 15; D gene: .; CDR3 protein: CSVEVYGATTYEQYF; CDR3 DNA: TGCAGCGTTGAAGTTTACGGGGCGACTACCTACGAGCAGTACTTC
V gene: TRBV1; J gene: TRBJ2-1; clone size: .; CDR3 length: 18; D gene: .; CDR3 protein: CTSSLGLAGGLRNNEQFF; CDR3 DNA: TGTACCAGCAGTTTGGGGCTAGCGGGGGGTCTCCGTAACAATGAGCAGTTCTTC
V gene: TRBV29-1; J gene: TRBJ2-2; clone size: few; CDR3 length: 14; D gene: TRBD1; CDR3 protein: CSGGQELNTGELFF; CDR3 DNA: TGCAGCGGAGGACAGGAGCTGAACACCGGGGAGCTGTTTTTT
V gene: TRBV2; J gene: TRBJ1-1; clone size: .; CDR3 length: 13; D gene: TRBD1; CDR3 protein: CARIGQGSTEAFF; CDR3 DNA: TGTGCCAGAATCGGACAGGGATCGACTGAAGCTTTCTTT
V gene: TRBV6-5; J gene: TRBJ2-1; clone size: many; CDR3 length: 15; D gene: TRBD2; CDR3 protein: CASSYSGGGYNEQFF; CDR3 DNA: TGTGCCAGCAGTTACTCCGGGGGGGGGTACAATGAGCAGTTCTTC
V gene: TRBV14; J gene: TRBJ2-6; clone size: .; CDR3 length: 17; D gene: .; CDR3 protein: CASSQDRQDSGANVLTF; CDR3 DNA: TGTGCCAGCAGCCAAGATCGGCAGGACTCTGGGGCCAACGTCCTGACTTTC
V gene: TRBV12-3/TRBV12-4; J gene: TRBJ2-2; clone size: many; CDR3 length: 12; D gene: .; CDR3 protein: CASSPFPGELFF; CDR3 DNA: TGTGCCAGCAGTCCCTTTCCCGGGGAGCTGTTTTTT
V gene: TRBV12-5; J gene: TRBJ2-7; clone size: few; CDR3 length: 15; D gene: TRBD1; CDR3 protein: CASGLAEQGPTEQYF; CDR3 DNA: TGTGCTAGTGGTTTGGCAGAACAGGGGCCCACCGAGCAGTACTTC
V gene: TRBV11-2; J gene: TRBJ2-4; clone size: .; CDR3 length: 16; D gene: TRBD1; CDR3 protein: CASSFPGQRDKNIQYF; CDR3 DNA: TGTGCCAGCAGCTTTCCGGGACAGAGAGACAAAAACATTCAGTACTTC
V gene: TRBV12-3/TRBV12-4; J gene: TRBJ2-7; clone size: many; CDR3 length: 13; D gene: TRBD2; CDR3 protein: CASAFGRGYEQYF; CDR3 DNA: TGTGCCAGCGCGTTCGGGCGGGGGTACGAGCAGTACTTC
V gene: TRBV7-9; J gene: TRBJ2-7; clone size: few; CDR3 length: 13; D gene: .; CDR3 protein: CASSLGVRDEQYF; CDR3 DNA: TGTGCCAGCAGCTTAGGAGTCAGGGACGAGCAGTACTTC
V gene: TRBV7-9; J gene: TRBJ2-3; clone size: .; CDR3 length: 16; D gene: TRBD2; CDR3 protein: CASSLETSGRSDTQYF; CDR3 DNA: TGTGCCAGCAGCTTAGAGACTAGCGGAAGATCAGATACGCAGTATTTT